These 14 T cell receptor beta chains originate from one sample sequenced in a study of cytomegalovirus exposure and HLA in healthy donors. Some clones are missing from TCRdb's copy, which holds only in-frame ones; the method was immunoSEQ multiplex PCR. The table records over 250,000 clones, around 90% of them present only once. Sequencing was performed on PBMCs. The source is a woman between 25 and 40 years old in good health and CMV-seropositive.

V is TRBV5-1 and J is TRBJ2-7, with TRBD1 identical over 11 bases. The germline gives CDR1 SGHRS, CDR2 YFSETQ. The trim removed 2 bases at V and 5 bases at J, leaving 6 bases unmatched. This CDR3 has 15 residues. This chain's CDR3 is CASSLGQGAFNEQYF. The CDR3 DNA reads as TGCGCCAGCAGCTTAGGACAGGGGGCTTTTAACGAGCAGTACTTC.

The J gene is TRBJ1-6, the V gene TRBV7-3; possibly TRBD1 for D (6 bases). Deletions cut 4 bases from V and 10 bases from J, with 17 bases between. Per the germline V gene, CDR1 is SGHTA and CDR2 is FQGTGA. This CDR3 is 15 amino acids long. This chain's CDR3 is CASSSWGQGNSPLHF. The CDR3 DNA reads TGTGCCAGCAGCTCTTGGGGGCAGGGAAACTCACCCCTCCACTTT.

DNA for the CDR3: TGTGCCAGCAGTGAAGCGCAGTACTACACAGATACGCAGTATTTT. This gives the protein CASSEAQYYTDTQYF. The gene calls are TRBV6-1 and TRBJ2-3; D not resolved. The CDR3 loop spans 15 amino acids. V lost 0 bases, J lost 2 bases, and 9 bases lay in between. From germline, CDR1 is MNHNS and CDR2 SASEGT.

This clone appeared a single time. The rearrangement joins TRBV9 to TRBJ2-1, with 10 bases aligning to TRBD2. The CDR3 has 15 residues. Germline-derived CDR1 and CDR2 are SGDLS and YYNGEE. The junction had 3 bases not matched to a gene; V was cut back by 3 bases and J by 3 bases. As DNA, the CDR3 is TGTGCCAGCAGCGGAGGACTAGCGGTCTACAATGAGCAGTTCTTC. This sequence encodes CASSGGLAVYNEQFF.

The V and J genes are TRBV10-3 and TRBJ1-4; no clear D. Germline CDR1 ENHRY, CDR2 SYGVKD. The germline V and J ends were trimmed by 3 bases and 4 bases, with 15 bases remaining between them. This CDR3 is built from 16 residues. This CDR3 is CAISENSVSFNEKLFF. As DNA, the CDR3 is TGTGCCATCAGTGAAAATAGCGTCAGCTTTAATGAAAAACTGTTTTTT.

The rearrangement joins TRBV6-6 to TRBJ2-1, with D possibly called TRBD1 or TRBD2 (5 bases each). This CDR3 is 16 amino acids long. V was trimmed by 0 bases and J by 4 bases, leaving 13 bases between them. Germline V gene lookup returns CDR1 MNHNY and CDR2 SVGAGI (reference sequence). CDR3 protein: CASSYSRGEGYNEQFF. CDR3 DNA: TGTGCCAGCAGTTACTCGAGGGGAGAAGGGTACAATGAGCAGTTCTTC.

V is TRBV30 and J is TRBJ2-1; tentative D call: TRBD2 (5 bases). Trimming pared 5 bases from V and 1 base from J, leaving 12 bases between. Germline CDR1 is GTSNPN and CDR2 is SVGIG (reference sequence). The CDR3 is 14 residues long. CDR3 loop: CAWAEGSSYNEQFF. The CDR3 coding sequence is TGTGCCTGGGCCGAGGGATCATCCTACAATGAGCAGTTCTTC. The full variable domain, completed using reference TRBV30 and TRBJ2-1, is SQTIHQWPATLVQPVGSPLSLECTVEGTSNPNLYWYRQAAGRGLQLLFYSVGIGQISSEVPQNLSASRPQDRQFILSSKKLLLSDSGFYLCAWAEGSSYNEQFFGPGTRLTVL.

Worth noting for this clone: Other DNA sequences in the same sample also yield this CDR3. The chain carries TRBV27 and TRBJ2-7, with 12 bases identical to TRBD1. The CDR3 loop spans 15 amino acids. Unmatched junction bases numbered 3, after V lost 6 bases and J lost 0 bases. In germline, CDR1 is MNHEY, CDR2 SMNVEV (reference sequence). CDR3 region: CASSWGQGASYEQYF. The CDR3, as DNA: TGTGCCAGCAGCTGGGGACAGGGGGCCTCCTACGAGCAGTACTTC.

The J gene is TRBJ1-2, the V gene TRBV5-1; D gene ambiguous. The CDR3 has 14 amino acids. Germline V CDR1 and CDR2: SGHRS, YFSETQ. The V and J ends lost 0 bases and 1 base respectively, with 7 bases between them. The CDR3 loop reads CASSLAEGNYGYTF. CDR3 nucleotides: TGCGCCAGCAGCTTGGCCGAGGGTAACTATGGCTACACCTTC. Full variable domain (rest looked up from reference TRBV5-1 and TRBJ1-2): KAGVTQTPRYLIKTRGQQVTLSCSPISGHRSVSWYQQTPGQGLQFLFEYFSETQRNKGNFPGRFSGRQFSNSRSEMNVSTLELGDSALYLCASSLAEGNYGYTFGSGTRLTVV.

This chain links TRBV18 with TRBJ1-1, with 8 nucleotides matching TRBD1. The CDR3 is 19 residues long. CDR1 and CDR2 (germline): KGHSH, LQKENI. V was clipped by 4 bases and J by 5 bases; unmatched bases: 21. The CDR3 DNA reads TGTGCCAGCTCACTTAGGGGTCCAGGGGGCGGCCTGAAAGCAACTGAAGCTTTCTTT. Amino acids: CASSLRGPGGGLKATEAFF.

This clone was seen once. J is TRBJ2-5 and V is TRBV7-2, with TRBD1 as a possible D gene (5 bases). Germline V gene sequence: CDR1 SGHTA, CDR2 FQGNSA. V was clipped by 5 bases and J by 4 bases, with 14 bases between them. The CDR3 runs to 14 residues. This chain's CDR3 is CASSGPTGRETQYF. The CDR3 DNA reads TGTGCCAGCAGCGGCCCCACAGGTCGAGAGACCCAGTACTTC.

The chain links TRBV5-1 to TRBJ2-7; unclear D gene. Trimming took 3 bases from V and 4 from J, leaving 11 bases between them. The germline V gene encodes CDR1 SGHRS and CDR2 YFSETQ. CDR3 size: 13 residues. CDR3 region: CASSWGRLYEQYF. The CDR3 bases are TGCGCCAGCAGCTGGGGAAGACTGTACGAGCAGTACTTC.

The chain joins TRBV5-1 to TRBJ1-6; D unresolved. From germline, CDR1 is SGHRS and CDR2 YFSETQ. This CDR3 is built from 15 residues. The V and J ends lost 0 bases and 0 bases respectively, with 4 bases between them. The CDR3 region has the DNA TGCGCCAGCAGCTTGGAGAGCTCCTATAATTCACCCCTCCACTTT. It yields the protein CASSLESSYNSPLHF.

The chain employs TRBV6-6 and TRBJ2-2; maybe TRBD1 (5 bases). CDR3 length: 16 amino acids. V lost 7 bases and J lost 5, with 20 bases in between. The germline gives CDR1 MNHNY, CDR2 SVGAGI (reference sequence). The CDR3 reads CASTLTLQVGTGELFF. The DNA of the CDR3 is TGTGCCAGCACCCTTACCCTACAGGTGGGGACCGGGGAGCTGTTTTTT.